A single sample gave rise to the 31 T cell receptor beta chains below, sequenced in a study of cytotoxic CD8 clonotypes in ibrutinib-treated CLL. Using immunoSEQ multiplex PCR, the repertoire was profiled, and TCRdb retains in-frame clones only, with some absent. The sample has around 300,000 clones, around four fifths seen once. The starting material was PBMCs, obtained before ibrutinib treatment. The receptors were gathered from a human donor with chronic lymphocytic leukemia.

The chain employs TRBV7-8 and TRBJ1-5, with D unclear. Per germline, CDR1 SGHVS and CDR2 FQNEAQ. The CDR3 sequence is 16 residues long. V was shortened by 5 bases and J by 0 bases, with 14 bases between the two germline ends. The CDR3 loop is CASSPPMGSSNQPQHF. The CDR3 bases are TGTGCCAGCAGCCCACCAATGGGCAGTAGCAATCAGCCCCAGCATTTT. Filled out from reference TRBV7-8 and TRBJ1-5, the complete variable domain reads GAGVSQSPRYKVAKRGQDVALRCDPISGHVSLFWYQQALGQGPEFLTYFQNEAQLDKSGLPSDRFFAERPEGSVSTLKIQRTQQEDSAVYLCASSPPMGSSNQPQHFGDGTRLSIL.

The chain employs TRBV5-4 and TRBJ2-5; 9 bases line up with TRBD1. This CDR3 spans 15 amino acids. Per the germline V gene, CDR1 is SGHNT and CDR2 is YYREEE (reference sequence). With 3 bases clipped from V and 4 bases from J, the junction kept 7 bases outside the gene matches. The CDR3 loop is CASSSGQGLRETQYF. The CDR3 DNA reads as TGTGCCAGCAGCTCAGGACAGGGGTTGCGAGAGACCCAGTACTTC.

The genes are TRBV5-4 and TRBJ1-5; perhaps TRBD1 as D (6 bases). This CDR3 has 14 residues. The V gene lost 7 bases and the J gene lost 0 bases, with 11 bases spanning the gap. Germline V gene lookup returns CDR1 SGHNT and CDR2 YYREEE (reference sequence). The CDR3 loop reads CASLQGYSNQPQHF. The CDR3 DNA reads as TGTGCCAGCTTACAGGGATATAGCAATCAGCCCCAGCATTTT.

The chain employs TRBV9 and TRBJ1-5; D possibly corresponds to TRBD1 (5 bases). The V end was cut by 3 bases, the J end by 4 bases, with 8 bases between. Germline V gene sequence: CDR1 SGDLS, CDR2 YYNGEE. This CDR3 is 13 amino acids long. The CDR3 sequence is CASSEGINQPQHF. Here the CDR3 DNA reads TGTGCCAGCAGCGAGGGGATAAATCAGCCCCAGCATTTT.

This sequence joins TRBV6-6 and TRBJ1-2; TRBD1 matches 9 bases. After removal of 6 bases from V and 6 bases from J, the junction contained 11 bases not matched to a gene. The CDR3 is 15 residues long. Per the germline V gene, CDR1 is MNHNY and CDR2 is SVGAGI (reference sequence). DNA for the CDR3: TGTGCCAGCAGGACACCGGGACAGGGCGGAAATGGCTACACCTTC. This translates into CASRTPGQGGNGYTF.

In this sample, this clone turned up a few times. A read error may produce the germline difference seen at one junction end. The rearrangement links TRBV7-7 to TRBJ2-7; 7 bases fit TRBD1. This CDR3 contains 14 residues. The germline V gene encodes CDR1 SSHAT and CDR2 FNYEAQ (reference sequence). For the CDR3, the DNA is TGTGCTAGCAGCCGCGACAGGGACTCCTACGAGCAGTACTTC. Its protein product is CASSRDRDSYEQYF.

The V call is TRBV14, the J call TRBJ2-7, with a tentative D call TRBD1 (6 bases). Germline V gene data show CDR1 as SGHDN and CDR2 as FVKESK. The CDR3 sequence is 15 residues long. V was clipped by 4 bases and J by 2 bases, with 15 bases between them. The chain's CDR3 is CASSPQGFQTYEQYF. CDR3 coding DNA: TGTGCCAGCAGCCCTCAGGGGTTCCAGACCTACGAGCAGTACTTC.

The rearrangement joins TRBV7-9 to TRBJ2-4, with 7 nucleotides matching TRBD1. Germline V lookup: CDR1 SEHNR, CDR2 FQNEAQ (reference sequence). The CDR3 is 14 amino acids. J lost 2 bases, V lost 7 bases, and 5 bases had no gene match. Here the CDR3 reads CASTTGTPKNIQYF. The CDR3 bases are TGTGCCAGCACGACAGGGACCCCCAAAAACATTCAGTACTTC.

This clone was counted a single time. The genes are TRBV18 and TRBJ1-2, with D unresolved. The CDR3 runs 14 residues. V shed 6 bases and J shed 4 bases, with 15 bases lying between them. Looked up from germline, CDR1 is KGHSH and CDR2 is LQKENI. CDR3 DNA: TGTGCCAGCTCTAAGGATGGCAACGGCTATGGCTACACCTTC. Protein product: CASSKDGNGYGYTF.

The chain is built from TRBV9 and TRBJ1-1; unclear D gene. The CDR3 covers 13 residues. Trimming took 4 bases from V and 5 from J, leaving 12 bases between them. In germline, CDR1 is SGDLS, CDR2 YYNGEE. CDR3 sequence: CASSPTVGTEAFF. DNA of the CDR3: TGTGCCAGCAGCCCCACCGTAGGGACTGAAGCTTTCTTT.

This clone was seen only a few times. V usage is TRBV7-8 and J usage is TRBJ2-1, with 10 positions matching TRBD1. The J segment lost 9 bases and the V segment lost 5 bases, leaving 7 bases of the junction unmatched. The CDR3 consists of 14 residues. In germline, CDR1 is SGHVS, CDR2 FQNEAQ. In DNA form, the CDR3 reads TGTGCCAGCAGCGATCCGACAGGGGGCGTTGAGCAGTTCTTC. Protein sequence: CASSDPTGGVEQFF.

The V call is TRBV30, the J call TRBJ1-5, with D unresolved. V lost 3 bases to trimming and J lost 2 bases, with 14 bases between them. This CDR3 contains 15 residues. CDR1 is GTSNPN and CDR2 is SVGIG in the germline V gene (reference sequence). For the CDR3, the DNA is TGTGCCTGGAGCTCAGGTAGTGGGGGCAATCAGCCCCAGCATTTT. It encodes CAWSSGSGGNQPQHF.

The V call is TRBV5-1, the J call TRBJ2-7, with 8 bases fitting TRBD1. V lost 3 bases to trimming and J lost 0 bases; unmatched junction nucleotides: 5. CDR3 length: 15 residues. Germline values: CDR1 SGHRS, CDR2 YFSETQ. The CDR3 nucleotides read TGCGCCAGCAGCTGGGACAGGAGCGACTCCTACGAGCAGTACTTC. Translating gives CASSWDRSDSYEQYF. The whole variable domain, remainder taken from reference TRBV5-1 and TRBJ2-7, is KAGVTQTPRYLIKTRGQQVTLSCSPISGHRSVSWYQQTPGQGLQFLFEYFSETQRNKGNFPGRFSGRQFSNSRSEMNVSTLELGDSALYLCASSWDRSDSYEQYFGPGTRLTVT.

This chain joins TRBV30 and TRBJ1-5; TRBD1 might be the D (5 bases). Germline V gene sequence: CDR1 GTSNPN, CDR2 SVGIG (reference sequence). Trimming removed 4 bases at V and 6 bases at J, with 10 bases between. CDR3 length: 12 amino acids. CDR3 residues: CAWNRGAQPQHF. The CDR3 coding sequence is TGTGCCTGGAATCGAGGGGCTCAGCCCCAGCATTTT.

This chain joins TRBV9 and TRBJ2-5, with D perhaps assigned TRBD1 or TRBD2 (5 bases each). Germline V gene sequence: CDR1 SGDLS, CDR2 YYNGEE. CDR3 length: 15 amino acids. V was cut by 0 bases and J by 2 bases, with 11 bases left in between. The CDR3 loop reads CASSVAGALQETQYF. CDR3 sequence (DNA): TGTGCCAGCAGCGTAGCCGGGGCCCTTCAAGAGACCCAGTACTTC.

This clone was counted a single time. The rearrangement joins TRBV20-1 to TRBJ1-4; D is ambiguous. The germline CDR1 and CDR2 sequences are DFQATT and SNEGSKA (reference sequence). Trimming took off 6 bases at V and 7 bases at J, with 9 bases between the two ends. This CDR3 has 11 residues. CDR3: CSAYGREKLFF. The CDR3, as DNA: TGCAGTGCCTATGGGCGTGAAAAACTGTTTTTT.

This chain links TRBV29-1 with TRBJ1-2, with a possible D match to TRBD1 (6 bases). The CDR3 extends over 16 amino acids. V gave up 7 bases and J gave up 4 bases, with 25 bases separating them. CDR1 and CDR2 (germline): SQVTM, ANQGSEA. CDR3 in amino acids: CSAKTSTGKRTYGYTF. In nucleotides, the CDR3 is TGCAGCGCCAAAACTTCTACAGGGAAGAGAACCTATGGCTACACCTTC.

CDR3 bases: TGCAGCGTTGAAGATCACGCCGGGGAGCTGTTTTTT. Translating gives CSVEDHAGELFF. The chain uses TRBV29-1 and TRBJ2-2; D unresolved. The CDR3 runs to 12 residues. Germline assignment: CDR1 SQVTM and CDR2 ANQGSEA. V lost 0 bases and J 6 bases, leaving 5 bases between the germline ends.

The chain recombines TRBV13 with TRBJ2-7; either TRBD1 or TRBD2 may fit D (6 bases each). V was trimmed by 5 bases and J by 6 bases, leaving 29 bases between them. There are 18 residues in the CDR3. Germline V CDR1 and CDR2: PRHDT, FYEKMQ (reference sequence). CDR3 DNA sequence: TGTGCCAGCAGCCCGACAAATTCCGGGGGCCAAGGGGCTCTCGAGCAGTACTTC. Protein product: CASSPTNSGGQGALEQYF. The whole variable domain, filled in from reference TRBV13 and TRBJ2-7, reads AAGVIQSPRHLIKEKRETATLKCYPIPRHDTVYWYQQGPGQDPQFLISFYEKMQSDKGSIPDRFSAQQFSDYHSELNMSSLELGDSALYFCASSPTNSGGQGALEQYFGPGTRLTVT.

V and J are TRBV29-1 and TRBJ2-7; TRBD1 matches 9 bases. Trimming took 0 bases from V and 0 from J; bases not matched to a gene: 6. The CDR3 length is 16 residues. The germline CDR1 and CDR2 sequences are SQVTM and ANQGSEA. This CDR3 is CSVEDPGTGSSYEQYF. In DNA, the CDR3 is TGCAGCGTTGAAGACCCCGGGACAGGGAGCTCCTACGAGCAGTACTTC.

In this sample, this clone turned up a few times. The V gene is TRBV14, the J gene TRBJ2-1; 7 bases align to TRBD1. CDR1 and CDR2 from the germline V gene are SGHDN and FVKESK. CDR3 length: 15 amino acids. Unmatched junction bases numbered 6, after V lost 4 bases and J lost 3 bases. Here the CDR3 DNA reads TGTGCCAGCAGCCGACAGGGAATGCTCTACAATGAGCAGTTCTTC. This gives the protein CASSRQGMLYNEQFF.

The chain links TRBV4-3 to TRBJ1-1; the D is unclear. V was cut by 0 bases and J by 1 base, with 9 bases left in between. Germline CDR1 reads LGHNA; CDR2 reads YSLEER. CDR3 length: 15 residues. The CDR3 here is CASSQDEAGNTEAFF. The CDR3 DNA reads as TGCGCCAGCAGCCAAGATGAGGCAGGGAACACTGAAGCTTTCTTT.

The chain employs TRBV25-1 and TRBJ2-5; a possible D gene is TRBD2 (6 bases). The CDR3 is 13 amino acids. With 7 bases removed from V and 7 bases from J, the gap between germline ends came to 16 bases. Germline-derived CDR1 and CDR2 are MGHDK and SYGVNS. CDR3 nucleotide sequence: TGTGCCAGCACCCGCCGGGGGAGGAGGACCCAGTACTTC. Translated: CASTRRGRRTQYF.

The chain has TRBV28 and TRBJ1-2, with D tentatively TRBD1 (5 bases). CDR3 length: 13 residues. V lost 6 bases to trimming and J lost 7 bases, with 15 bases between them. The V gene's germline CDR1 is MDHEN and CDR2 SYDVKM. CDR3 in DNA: TGTGCCAGCAGCCCGGACGTCGGGGGTGGCTACACCTTC. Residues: CASSPDVGGGYTF.

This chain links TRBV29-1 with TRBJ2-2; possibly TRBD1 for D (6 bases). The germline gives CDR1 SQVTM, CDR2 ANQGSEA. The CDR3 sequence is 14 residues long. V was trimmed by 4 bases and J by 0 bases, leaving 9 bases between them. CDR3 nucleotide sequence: TGCAGCGTTGCGGACAGCGCGAACACCGGGGAGCTGTTTTTT. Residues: CSVADSANTGELFF.

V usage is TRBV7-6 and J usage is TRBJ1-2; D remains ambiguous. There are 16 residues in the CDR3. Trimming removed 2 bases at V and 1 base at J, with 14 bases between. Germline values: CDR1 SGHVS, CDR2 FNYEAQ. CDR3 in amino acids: CASSLTPGFSNYGYTF. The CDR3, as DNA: TGTGCCAGCAGCTTAACACCGGGATTTAGTAACTATGGCTACACCTTC.

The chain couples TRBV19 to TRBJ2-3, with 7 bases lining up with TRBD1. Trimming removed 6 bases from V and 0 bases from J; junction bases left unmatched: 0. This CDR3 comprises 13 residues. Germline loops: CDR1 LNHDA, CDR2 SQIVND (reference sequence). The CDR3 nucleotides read TGTGCCAGTAGACAGGGGAGCACAGATACGCAGTATTTT. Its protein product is CASRQGSTDTQYF.

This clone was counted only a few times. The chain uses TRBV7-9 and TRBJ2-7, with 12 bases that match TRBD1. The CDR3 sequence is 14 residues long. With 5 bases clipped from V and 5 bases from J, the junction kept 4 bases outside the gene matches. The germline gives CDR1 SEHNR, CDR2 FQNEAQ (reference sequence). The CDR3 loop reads CASSDRDRGHEQYF. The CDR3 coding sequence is TGTGCCAGCAGCGACCGGGACAGGGGGCACGAGCAGTACTTC.

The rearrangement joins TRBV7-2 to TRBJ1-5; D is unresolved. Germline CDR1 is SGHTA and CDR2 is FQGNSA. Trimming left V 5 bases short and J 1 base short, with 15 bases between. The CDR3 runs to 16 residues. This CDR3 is CASSKRGGLSNQPQHF. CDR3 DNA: TGTGCCAGCAGCAAACGCGGCGGCCTAAGCAATCAGCCCCAGCATTTT.

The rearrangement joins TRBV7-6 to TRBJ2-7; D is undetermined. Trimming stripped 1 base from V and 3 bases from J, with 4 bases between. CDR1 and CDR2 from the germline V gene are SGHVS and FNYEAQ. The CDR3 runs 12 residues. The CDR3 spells CASSLGSYEQYF. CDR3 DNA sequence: TGTGCCAGCAGCTTAGGAAGCTACGAGCAGTACTTC.

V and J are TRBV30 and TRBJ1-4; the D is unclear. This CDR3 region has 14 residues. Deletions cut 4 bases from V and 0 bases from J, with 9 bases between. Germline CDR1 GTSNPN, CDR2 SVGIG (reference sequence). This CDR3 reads CAWTDTSTNEKLFF. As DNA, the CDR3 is TGTGCCTGGACAGACACCTCAACTAATGAAAAACTGTTTTTT.